The present T cell receptor beta chain was sequenced within a study of early T cells in non-severe SARS-CoV-2 infection. cDNA molecules, individually, were tagged with unique molecular identifiers. TCRdb re-analysed the 5' RACE reads in MiXCR, keeping a single row per CDR3 protein. The sample shows 85,000 to 95,000 distinct CDR3 sequences, roughly 17% of them seen only once. The germline gives CDR1 SGHRS, CDR2 YFSETQ. Trimming left V 5 bases short and J 1 base short, with 13 bases between. The CDR3 loop spans 14 amino acids. This specimen was whole blood, taken at baseline. The chain carries TRBV5-1 and TRBJ2-7, with D possibly called TRBD1 or TRBD2 (5 bases each). This sequence was found in an adult who was a healthcare worker with PCR-confirmed SARS-CoV-2 infection or an uninfected control (not recorded which). The CDR3 nucleotides are TGCGCCAGCAGGAGGGACCTTACATCCTACGAGCAGTACTTC. This translates into CASRRDLTSYEQYF.